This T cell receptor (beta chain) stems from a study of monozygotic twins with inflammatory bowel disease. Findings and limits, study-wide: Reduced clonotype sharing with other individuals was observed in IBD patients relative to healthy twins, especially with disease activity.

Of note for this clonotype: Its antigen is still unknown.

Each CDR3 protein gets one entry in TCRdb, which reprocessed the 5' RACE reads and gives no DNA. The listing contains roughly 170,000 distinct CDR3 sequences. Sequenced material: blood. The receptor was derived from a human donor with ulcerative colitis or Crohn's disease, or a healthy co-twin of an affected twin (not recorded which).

This CDR3 reads CASSLEALGRGTEAFF. The V and J genes are TRBV5-1 and TRBJ1-1. Germline V CDR1 and CDR2: SGHRS, YFSETQ. CDR3 length: 16 residues. Using reference TRBV5-1 and TRBJ1-1 for the parts outside the CDR3, the full variable domain is KAGVTQTPRYLIKTRGQQVTLSCSPISGHRSVSWYQQTPGQGLQFLFEYFSETQRNKGNFPGRFSGRQFSNSRSEMNVSTLELGDSALYLCASSLEALGRGTEAFFGQGTRLTVV.